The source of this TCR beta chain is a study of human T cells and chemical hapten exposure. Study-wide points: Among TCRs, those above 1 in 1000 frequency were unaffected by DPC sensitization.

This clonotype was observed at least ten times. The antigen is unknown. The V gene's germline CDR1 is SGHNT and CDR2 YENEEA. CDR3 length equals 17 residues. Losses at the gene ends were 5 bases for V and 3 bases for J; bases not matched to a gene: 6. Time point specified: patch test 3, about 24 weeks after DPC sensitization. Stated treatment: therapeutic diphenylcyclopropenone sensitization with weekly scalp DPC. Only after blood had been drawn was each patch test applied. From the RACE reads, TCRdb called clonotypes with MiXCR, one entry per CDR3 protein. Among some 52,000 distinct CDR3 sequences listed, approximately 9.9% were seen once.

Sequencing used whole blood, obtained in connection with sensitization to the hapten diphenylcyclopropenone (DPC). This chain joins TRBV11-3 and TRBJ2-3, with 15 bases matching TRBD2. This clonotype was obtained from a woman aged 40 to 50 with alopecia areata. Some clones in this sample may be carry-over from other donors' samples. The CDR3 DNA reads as TGTGCCAGCAGCCGGGGACTAGCGGGGGGAACAACAGATACGCAGTATTTT. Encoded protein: CASSRGLAGGTTDTQYF.